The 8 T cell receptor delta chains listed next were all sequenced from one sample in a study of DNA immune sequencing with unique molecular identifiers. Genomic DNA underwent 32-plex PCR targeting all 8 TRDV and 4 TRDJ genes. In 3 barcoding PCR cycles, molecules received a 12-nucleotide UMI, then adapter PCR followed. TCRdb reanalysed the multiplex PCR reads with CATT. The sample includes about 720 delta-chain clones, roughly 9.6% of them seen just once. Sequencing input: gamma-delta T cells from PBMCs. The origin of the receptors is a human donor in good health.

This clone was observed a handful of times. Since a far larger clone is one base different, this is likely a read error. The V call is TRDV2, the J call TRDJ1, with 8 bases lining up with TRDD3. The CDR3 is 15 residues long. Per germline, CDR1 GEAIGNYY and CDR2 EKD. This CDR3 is CACDTLTGGSDKLTF. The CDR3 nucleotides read TGTGCCTGTGACACGCTTACTGGGGGCTCCGATAAACTCACCTTT.

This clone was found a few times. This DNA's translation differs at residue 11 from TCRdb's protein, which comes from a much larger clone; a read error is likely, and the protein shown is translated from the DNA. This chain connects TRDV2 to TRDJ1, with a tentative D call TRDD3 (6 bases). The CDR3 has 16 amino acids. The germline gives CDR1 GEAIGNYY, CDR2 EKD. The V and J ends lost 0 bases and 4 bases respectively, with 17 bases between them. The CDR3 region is CACDTVGALHSDKLIF. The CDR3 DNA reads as TGTGCCTGTGACACCGTGGGGGCTCTACACAGCGATAAACTCATCTTT.

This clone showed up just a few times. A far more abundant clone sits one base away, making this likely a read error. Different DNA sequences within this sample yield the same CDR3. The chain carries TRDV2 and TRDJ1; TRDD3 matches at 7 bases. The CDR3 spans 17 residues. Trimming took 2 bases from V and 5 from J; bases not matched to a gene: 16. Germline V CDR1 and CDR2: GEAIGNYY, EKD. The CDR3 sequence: CACDILGIRGVSDKLIF. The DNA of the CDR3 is TGTGCCTGTGACATACTGGGGATTCGAGGGGTTTCAGATAAACTCATCTTT.

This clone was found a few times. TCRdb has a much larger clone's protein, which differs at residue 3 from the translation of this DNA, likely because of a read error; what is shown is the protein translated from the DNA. The CDR3 loop is CASDPLGLVSEDKLIF. The CDR3 DNA reads as TGTGCCAGTGACCCTCTTGGGTTGGTGAGTGAGGATAAACTCATCTTT. The V and J genes are TRDV2 and TRDJ1; D remains unclear. Germline loops: CDR1 GEAIGNYY, CDR2 EKD. The CDR3 is 16 amino acids.

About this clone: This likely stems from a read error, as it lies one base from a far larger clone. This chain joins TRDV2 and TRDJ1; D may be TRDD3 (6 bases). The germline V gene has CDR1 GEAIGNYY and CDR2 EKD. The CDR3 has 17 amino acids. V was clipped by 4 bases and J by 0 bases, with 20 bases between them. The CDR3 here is CACDLQGDSEYTDKLIF. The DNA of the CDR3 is TGTGCCTGTGATCTACAGGGGGACTCCGAGTACACCGATAAACTCATCTTT.

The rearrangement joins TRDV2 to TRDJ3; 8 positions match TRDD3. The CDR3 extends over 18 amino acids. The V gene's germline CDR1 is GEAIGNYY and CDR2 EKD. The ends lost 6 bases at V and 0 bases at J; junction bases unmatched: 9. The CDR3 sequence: CACSPLGESSWDTRQMFF. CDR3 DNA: TGTGCCTGTAGCCCTCTGGGGGAAAGCTCCTGGGACACCCGACAGATGTTTTTC.

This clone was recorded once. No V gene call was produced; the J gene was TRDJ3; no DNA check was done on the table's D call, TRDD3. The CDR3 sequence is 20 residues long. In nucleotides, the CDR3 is TGTGCCTGTGACACCCTTGCGGTGGGGGATACCTCCTGGGACACCCGACAGATGTTTTTC. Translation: CACDTLAVGDTSWDTRQMFF.

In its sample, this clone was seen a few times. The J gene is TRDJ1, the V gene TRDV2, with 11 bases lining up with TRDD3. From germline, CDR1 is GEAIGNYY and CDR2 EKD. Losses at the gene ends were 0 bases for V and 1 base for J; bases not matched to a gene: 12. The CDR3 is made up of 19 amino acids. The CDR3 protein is CACDTVPVLGDISTDKLIF. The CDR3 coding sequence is TGTGCCTGTGACACCGTCCCGGTACTGGGGGATATAAGCACCGATAAACTCATCTTT.